Below are 22 T cell receptor beta chains sequenced from a single sample in a study of blood T cell repertoires in COVID-19. The data were produced by immunoSEQ multiplex PCR, yet TCRdb's version contains in-frame clones alone and is incomplete. The sample contains around 230,000 clones, roughly 85% of which appear only once. The specimen was peripheral blood. The receptors were gathered from a man aged 30 to 45 who had recovered from COVID-19.

Points on this clone: Relative to the germline gene, one junction end is altered; a read error may explain this. V gene TRBV29-1 combines with J gene TRBJ2-2; D might be TRBD1 (6 bases). Germline values: CDR1 SQVTM, CDR2 ANQGSEA. The CDR3 runs to 15 residues. In DNA, the CDR3 is TGCAGCGTTGAATCTCGGGACACGAACACCGGGGAGCTGCTTTTT. This gives the protein CSVESRDTNTGELLF.

The chain joins TRBV5-1 to TRBJ1-2, with TRBD1 matching 10 bases. The CDR3 consists of 15 residues. Germline CDR1 reads SGHRS; CDR2 reads YFSETQ. The trim removed 5 bases at V and 3 bases at J, leaving 7 bases unmatched. The CDR3 region is CASRSGTGDDYGYTF. The CDR3 nucleotides are TGCGCCAGCAGGTCCGGGACAGGGGACGACTATGGCTACACCTTC.

The chain joins TRBV9 to TRBJ2-3; TRBD2 is a possible D gene (6 bases). CDR3 length: 14 amino acids. CDR1 is SGDLS and CDR2 is YYNGEE in the germline V gene. Trimming shortened V by 0 bases and J by 6 bases, and 11 bases separated the two germline ends. For the CDR3, the DNA is TGTGCCAGCAGCGTAGCGGGGGACGCGGATACGCAGTATTTT. It codes for CASSVAGDADTQYF. Using reference TRBV9 and TRBJ2-3 for the parts outside the CDR3, the full variable domain is DSGVTQTPKHLITATGQRVTLRCSPRSGDLSVYWYQQSLDQGLQFLIQYYNGEERAKGNILERFSAQQFPDLHSELNLSSLELGDSALYFCASSVAGDADTQYFGPGTRLTVL.

This chain uses TRBV27 with TRBJ1-1; possible D gene TRBD1, 5 bases. This CDR3 contains 15 residues. The V gene lost 6 bases and the J gene lost 0 bases, with 14 bases spanning the gap. The germline V gene has CDR1 MNHEY and CDR2 SMNVEV (reference sequence). This CDR3 reads CASSSHRGVNTEAFF. The CDR3 DNA reads TGTGCCAGCAGCTCACACCGGGGGGTGAACACTGAAGCTTTCTTT.

The CDR3 is CASTKTGAHEQYF. CDR3 DNA: TGTGCCAGCACTAAAACAGGGGCGCACGAGCAGTACTTC. The gene calls are TRBV6-5 and TRBJ2-7; 7 bases map to TRBD1. V lost 7 bases and J lost 5; bases outside the gene matches: 8. The germline CDR1 and CDR2 sequences are MNHEY and SVGAGI. The CDR3 totals 13 residues.

In nucleotides, the CDR3 is TGTGCCAGCAGTTTGGGACAGTACTATGGCTACACCTTC. Its translation is CASSLGQYYGYTF. This rearrangement joins TRBV6-2 or TRBV6-3 to TRBJ1-2; 7 positions agree with TRBD1. The CDR3 runs 13 residues. Looked up from germline, CDR1 is MNHEY and CDR2 is SVGEGT. V dropped 4 bases and J dropped 3; count of bases not matched to a gene: 2.

The chain recombines TRBV4-1 with TRBJ2-5; possible D gene TRBD2, 5 bases. The CDR3 has 14 residues. Germline-derived CDR1 and CDR2 are MGHRA and YSYEKL. Trimming pared 5 bases from V and 7 bases from J, leaving 17 bases between. CDR3 in DNA: TGCGCCAGCAGCTCCGGCTTCAATCGGGGGACCCAGTACTTC. Protein sequence: CASSSGFNRGTQYF.

The V gene is TRBV11-3, the J gene TRBJ1-1, with a weak D call TRBD1 (5 bases). Trimming stripped 5 bases from V and 1 base from J, with 11 bases between. Germline assignment: CDR1 SGHNT and CDR2 YENEEA. This CDR3 region has 14 residues. In nucleotides, the CDR3 is TGTGCCAGCAGCCCGGGACTCACGAACACTGAAGCTTTCTTT. Translation gives CASSPGLTNTEAFF.

The chain links TRBV10-1 to TRBJ2-3; 13 bases are a match to TRBD2. Trimming at V came to 5 bases and at J to 10 bases, leaving 12 bases not matched to a gene. Germline loops: CDR1 WNHNN, CDR2 SYGVQD (reference sequence). This CDR3 contains 16 residues. The CDR3 region is CASSQGLAGASVPQYF. The CDR3 DNA reads TGCGCCAGCAGTCAAGGACTAGCGGGGGCCTCGGTACCGCAGTATTTT.

The rearrangement joins TRBV28 to TRBJ2-3; 8 nucleotides line up with TRBD1. CDR3 length: 11 amino acids. V lost 11 bases, J lost 6 bases, and 4 bases stayed unmatched. Germline values: CDR1 MDHEN, CDR2 SYDVKM. The CDR3: CALRGRDTQYF. In nucleotides, the CDR3 is TGTGCCCTCAGGGGGCGGGATACGCAGTATTTT.

The CDR3 protein is CAWSVRGRGNGYTF. Here the CDR3 DNA reads TGTGCCTGGAGTGTACGGGGCAGGGGAAACGGCTACACCTTC. The chain links TRBV30 to TRBJ1-2, with D possibly TRBD1 on 6 matching bases. CDR1 GTSNPN and CDR2 SVGIG come from the germline V gene (reference sequence). CDR3 length: 14 amino acids. V was cut by 0 bases and J by 8 bases, with 16 bases left in between.

The V and J genes are TRBV6-5 and TRBJ2-7, with 10 bases matching TRBD1. Germline V CDR1 and CDR2: MNHEY, SVGAGI. The CDR3 runs 15 residues. Trimming removed 5 bases from V and 0 bases from J; junction bases left unmatched: 4. The CDR3: CASSRRDRGSYEQYF. The CDR3 DNA reads TGTGCCAGCAGTCGCCGGGACAGGGGCTCCTACGAGCAGTACTTC.

V is TRBV5-4 and J is TRBJ2-3; D unresolved. The CDR3 totals 15 residues. V was trimmed by 0 bases and J by 1 base, leaving 9 bases between them. The germline CDR1 and CDR2 sequences are SGHNT and YYREEE (reference sequence). Here the CDR3 DNA reads TGTGCCAGCAGCTTGGGGGCCCCGGGCACAGATACGCAGTATTTT. Encoded protein: CASSLGAPGTDTQYF. Full variable domain (rest looked up from reference TRBV5-4 and TRBJ2-3): ETGVTQSPTHLIKTRGQQVTLRCSSQSGHNTVSWYQQALGQGPQFIFQYYREEENGRGNFPPRFSGLQFPNYSSELNVNALELDDSALYLCASSLGAPGTDTQYFGPGTRLTVL.

The genes are TRBV9 and TRBJ2-4; 7 bases fit TRBD1. Germline trimming cut 0 bases from V and 9 bases from J; bases unmatched to any gene: 6. This CDR3 region has 14 residues. The germline gives CDR1 SGDLS, CDR2 YYNGEE. The CDR3 DNA is TGTGCCAGCAGCGTAGACCGGAGACAGGGCATTCAGTACTTC. It codes for CASSVDRRQGIQYF.

V is TRBV7-9 and J is TRBJ2-7; D possibly corresponds to TRBD2 (5 bases). V gave up 5 bases and J gave up 6 bases, with 26 bases separating them. The CDR3 contains 17 residues. Germline V CDR1 and CDR2: SEHNR, FQNEAQ (reference sequence). The CDR3 nucleotides are TGTGCCAGCAGCCGCTTCGCGGCTAGCCCTTTCTTGGCCGAGCAGTACTTC. The encoded protein is CASSRFAASPFLAEQYF.

V usage is TRBV19 and J usage is TRBJ1-1; D possibly corresponds to TRBD1 (5 bases). The germline V and J ends were trimmed by 0 bases and 0 bases, with 11 bases remaining between them. This CDR3 region has 16 residues. Germline CDR1 and CDR2: LNHDA and SQIVND (reference sequence). CDR3 in amino acids: CASSIEGAFLNTEAFF. The CDR3 coding sequence is TGTGCCAGTAGTATAGAAGGGGCATTCCTGAACACTGAAGCTTTCTTT.

This chain joins TRBV18 and TRBJ2-7, with D maybe TRBD2 (5 bases). Germline lookup yields CDR1 KGHSH and CDR2 LQKENI. The germline V and J ends were trimmed by 3 bases and 6 bases, with 12 bases remaining between them. The CDR3 is 13 amino acids. The CDR3 DNA is TGTGCCAGCTCACCTACTTCGGGGATCGAGCAGTACTTC. This encodes CASSPTSGIEQYF.

This clone appeared once. The chain couples TRBV7-2 to TRBJ1-4, with 7 bases identical to TRBD1. Germline values: CDR1 SGHTA, CDR2 FQGNSA. The V segment lost 0 bases and the J segment 7 bases; nucleotides outside the gene matches: 11. CDR3 size: 17 residues. The CDR3 region has the DNA TGTGCCAGCAGCTTAGCTGAGGGGGCCCCCGGGGTTGAAAAACTGTTTTTT. Residues: CASSLAEGAPGVEKLFF.

This clone was seen a single time. This chain joins TRBV9 and TRBJ2-3, with TRBD2 matching 11 bases. This CDR3 is built from 20 residues. CDR1 SGDLS and CDR2 YYNGEE come from the germline V gene. After removal of 0 bases from V and 1 base from J, the junction contained 13 bases not matched to a gene. CDR3 sequence: CASSVGVAGGPRVRTDTQYF. The CDR3 DNA sequence: TGTGCCAGCAGCGTAGGGGTAGCGGGGGGGCCCAGGGTTCGCACAGATACGCAGTATTTT.

The chain carries TRBV6-4 and TRBJ2-7; 9 bases match TRBD1. After removal of 4 bases from V and 7 bases from J, the junction contained 8 bases not matched to a gene. CDR3 length equals 14 residues. Germline V gene sequence: CDR1 MRHNA, CDR2 SNTAGT. CDR3: CASSVRTGVREQYF. The CDR3 nucleotides read TGTGCCAGCAGTGTCCGGACAGGGGTTCGGGAGCAGTACTTC.

The chain is built from TRBV18 and TRBJ1-6; tentative D call: TRBD1 (5 bases). The germline V gene has CDR1 KGHSH and CDR2 LQKENI. There are 15 residues in the CDR3. V was shortened by 3 bases and J by 9 bases, with 15 bases between the two germline ends. This CDR3 reads CASSPNTSGGSPLHF. CDR3 coding DNA: TGTGCCAGCTCACCCAATACGTCCGGGGGTTCACCCCTCCACTTT.

The chain couples TRBV9 to TRBJ1-1; D call uncertain. The CDR3 is made up of 16 amino acids. The germline V and J ends were trimmed by 0 bases and 3 bases, with 15 bases remaining between them. The germline CDR1 and CDR2 sequences are SGDLS and YYNGEE. Written as DNA, the CDR3 is TGTGCCAGCAGCGTAGGTCAGACAAGTCGGTACACTGAAGCTTTCTTT. It translates to CASSVGQTSRYTEAFF.